Presented here are 24 T cell receptor beta chains from one specimen sequenced in a study of identical twins. One entry per CDR3 protein, called by TCRdb with MiXCR from the 5' RACE reads. This table holds 650,000 to 750,000 distinct CDR3 sequences, around 20% found once. These data were also filed under a second study, of T cells expressing NK-cell markers.

Sequencing input: PBMCs. The receptors here all came from a young woman in good health.

This clonotype came up a few times. V gene TRBV5-6 combines with J gene TRBJ2-1; D remains ambiguous. V gave up 0 bases and J gave up 10 bases, with 11 bases separating them. This CDR3 comprises 13 residues. CDR1 SGHDT and CDR2 YYEEEE come from the germline V gene. CDR3 protein: CASSLVLSEEQFF. The CDR3 DNA sequence: TGTGCCAGCAGCTTGGTTTTGTCGGAGGAGCAGTTCTTC.

This clonotype was detected many times. The gene calls are TRBV7-3 and TRBJ2-1, with D uncertain. Per the germline V gene, CDR1 is SGHTA and CDR2 is FQGTGA. CDR3 length equals 15 residues. Trimming left V 0 bases short and J 4 bases short, with 10 bases between. This chain's CDR3 is CASSLTSDGYNEQFF. The CDR3 region has the DNA TGTGCCAGCAGCTTAACGTCCGACGGTTACAATGAGCAGTTCTTC.

This chain connects TRBV27 to TRBJ2-7, with 10 bases matching TRBD2. This CDR3 region has 15 residues. CDR1 and CDR2 from the germline V gene are MNHEY and SMNVEV (reference sequence). With V trimmed by 5 bases and J by 1 base, 5 bases remained unmatched. CDR3 sequence reads: CASSTVGLASYEQYF. CDR3 sequence (DNA): TGTGCCAGCAGTACCGTGGGACTAGCGTCCTACGAGCAGTACTTC.

This clonotype was seen a handful of times. The chain has TRBV7-9 and TRBJ2-7; D is ambiguous. The CDR3 has 12 residues. Germline V lookup: CDR1 SEHNR, CDR2 FQNEAQ (reference sequence). V lost 4 bases and J 6 bases, leaving 10 bases between the germline ends. The CDR3 is CASSSLAFEQYF. CDR3 coding DNA: TGTGCCAGCAGCTCCCTCGCGTTCGAGCAGTACTTC. The full variable domain, with the rest looked up from reference TRBV7-9 and TRBJ2-7, is DTGVSQNPRHKITKRGQNVTFRCDPISEHNRLYWYRQTLGQGPEFLTYFQNEAQLEKSRLLSDRFSAERPKGSFSTLEIQRTEQGDSAMYLCASSSLAFEQYFGPGTRLTVT.

V and J are TRBV10-3 and TRBJ2-5; D remains unclear. Trimming pared 10 bases from V and 3 bases from J, leaving 15 bases between. The CDR3 is 13 amino acids. Germline loops: CDR1 ENHRY, CDR2 SYGVKD. The CDR3 DNA sequence: TGTGCCACCTCCTGGGCTCTGAAAGAGACCCAGTACTTC. Its protein is CATSWALKETQYF.

The chain joins TRBV4-2 to TRBJ2-3; 8 bases match TRBD2. The CDR3 loop spans 17 amino acids. After removal of 0 bases from V and 4 bases from J, the junction contained 9 bases not matched to a gene. Per the germline V gene, CDR1 is LGHNA and CDR2 is YNFKEQ. The CDR3 spells CASSQEGHGGAADTQYF. The CDR3 DNA is TGTGCCAGCAGCCAAGAGGGGCACGGGGGGGCCGCAGATACGCAGTATTTT.

V gene TRBV7-9 combines with J gene TRBJ2-1; tentative D call: TRBD1 (7 bases). This CDR3 region has 12 residues. The germline gives CDR1 SEHNR, CDR2 FQNEAQ (reference sequence). The V end lost 3 bases, the J end lost 15 bases, and 15 bases lay between the germline ends. CDR3 nucleotide sequence: TGTGCCAGCAGCTTGAAGGAGGGGGCAGGGTTCTTC. Protein: CASSLKEGAGFF.

The chain recombines TRBV6-2 or TRBV6-3 with TRBJ2-2; D remains unclear. The CDR3 loop spans 13 amino acids. V was shortened by 2 bases and J by 7 bases, with 8 bases between the two germline ends. Germline lookup yields CDR1 MNHEY and CDR2 SVGEGT. The chain's CDR3 is CASSYRWHGELFF. The CDR3 bases are TGTGCCAGCAGTTACCGGTGGCACGGGGAGCTGTTTTTT.

This clonotype was counted many times. This rearrangement joins TRBV6-1 to TRBJ2-6, with unresolved D. Germline V gene data show CDR1 as MNHNS and CDR2 as SASEGT. The ends were cut back, 7 bases at V and 2 bases at J, with 9 bases in the middle. CDR3 length equals 14 residues. Here the CDR3 DNA reads TGTGCCAGCAAAAGGGTTGCTGGGGCCAACGTCCTGACTTTC. This sequence encodes CASKRVAGANVLTF.

The table lists this clonotype with a few counts. V is TRBV12-3 or TRBV12-4 and J is TRBJ1-1; D remains ambiguous. Trimming removed 6 bases at V and 1 base at J, with 12 bases between. This CDR3 comprises 14 residues. CDR3 loop: CASSLGMGNTEAFF. In DNA form, the CDR3 reads TGTGCCAGCAGCCTAGGGATGGGGAACACTGAAGCTTTCTTT.

This clonotype was counted between two and nine times. The V and J genes are TRBV29-1 and TRBJ1-2, with D unclear. The CDR3 consists of 13 residues. Germline V gives CDR1 SQVTM, CDR2 ANQGSEA. The germline V and J ends were trimmed by 4 bases and 2 bases, with 11 bases remaining between them. The CDR3 here is CSVVGSTNYGYTF. CDR3 nucleotide sequence: TGCAGCGTTGTCGGCAGTACGAACTATGGCTACACCTTC.

The table lists this clonotype with a few counts. The chain couples TRBV29-1 to TRBJ2-2; 12 bases line up with TRBD2. V dropped 7 bases and J dropped 1; count of bases not matched to a gene: 7. The CDR3 extends over 16 amino acids. Germline V gene lookup returns CDR1 SQVTM and CDR2 ANQGSEA. DNA of the CDR3: TGCAGCGGATCTAGCGGGAGGGCGGGGAACACCGGGGAGCTGTTTTTT. Residues: CSGSSGRAGNTGELFF.

This clonotype turned up a few times. The CDR3 loop reads CASSRGGGMDEQFF. CDR3 in DNA: TGTGCCAGCAGCCGCGGTGGAGGGATGGATGAGCAGTTCTTC. The rearrangement links TRBV7-2 to TRBJ2-1, with TRBD2 as a possible D gene (6 bases). The CDR3 spans 14 residues. Trimming took off 5 bases at V and 8 bases at J, with 16 bases between the two ends. Germline V CDR1 and CDR2: SGHTA, FQGNSA.

V is TRBV7-9 and J is TRBJ2-3; D not certain. Germline CDR1 SEHNR, CDR2 FQNEAQ (reference sequence). CDR3 length: 13 amino acids. V lost 6 bases and J lost 2, with 9 bases in between. Written as DNA, the CDR3 is TGTGCCAGCAGAAAAACCCACACAGATACGCAGTATTTT. This encodes CASRKTHTDTQYF.

Ten or more counts support this clonotype. The chain combines TRBV20-1 with TRBJ2-3; D gene ambiguous. V lost 4 bases to trimming and J lost 4 bases, with 15 bases between them. The CDR3 loop spans 14 amino acids. Germline V gene sequence: CDR1 DFQATT, CDR2 SNEGSKA (reference sequence). This CDR3 reads CSAIWSTSADTQYF. The CDR3, as DNA: TGCAGTGCTATTTGGTCGACCTCGGCAGATACGCAGTATTTT.

In regard to this clonotype: This may stem from a read error, because a much larger clone lies one nucleotide away. The chain links TRBV5-1 to TRBJ2-3; D is undetermined. This CDR3 contains 12 residues. Trimming removed 3 bases at V and 4 bases at J, with 6 bases between. CDR1 SGHRS and CDR2 YFSETQ come from the germline V gene. CDR3 region: CASSSIPDTQYF. The CDR3 DNA reads as TGCGCCAGCAGCTCGATCCCAGATACGCAGTATTTT.

This clonotype was counted at least ten times. The DNA for the CDR3 is TGCAGCGTTCAAGGACAGTCGCGCGGGGAGCTGTTTTTT. Translated: CSVQGQSRGELFF. J is TRBJ2-2 and V is TRBV29-1, with D possibly matching TRBD1 (6 bases). Looked up from germline, CDR1 is SQVTM and CDR2 is ANQGSEA. The CDR3 totals 13 residues. With 5 bases removed from V and 7 bases from J, the gap between germline ends came to 14 bases.

Only a few counts were recorded for this clonotype. The chain links TRBV20-1 to TRBJ2-6, with 10 positions matching TRBD1. V trimming: 6 bases; J trimming: 0 bases; junction bases outside the gene matches: 2. CDR1 DFQATT and CDR2 SNEGSKA come from the germline V gene (reference sequence). CDR3 length equals 15 residues. CDR3 in amino acids: CSATGGRSGANVLTF. CDR3 DNA sequence: TGCAGTGCGACAGGGGGCCGCTCTGGGGCCAACGTCCTGACTTTC.

The chain combines TRBV12-3 or TRBV12-4 with TRBJ2-7; unclear D gene. This CDR3 has 13 amino acids. Trimming removed 4 bases from V and 4 bases from J, with 11 bases in between. CDR3 region: CASSSPPGYEQYF. In DNA form, the CDR3 reads TGTGCCAGCAGTTCTCCTCCCGGTTACGAGCAGTACTTC.

The chain couples TRBV29-1 to TRBJ2-1; possibly TRBD1 for D (6 bases). The V and J ends lost 3 bases and 0 bases respectively, with 15 bases between them. Germline CDR1 is SQVTM and CDR2 is ANQGSEA. The CDR3 is 16 amino acids. CDR3 in amino acids: CSVEGDTVSSYNEQFF. CDR3 sequence (DNA): TGCAGCGTTGAGGGGGACACTGTGAGCTCCTACAATGAGCAGTTCTTC.

This clonotype was counted only a few times. The chain recombines TRBV29-1 with TRBJ2-5, with 7 bases aligning to TRBD1. Trimming took 8 bases from V and 2 from J; bases not matched to a gene: 5. CDR3 length: 12 residues. The germline CDR1 and CDR2 sequences are SQVTM and ANQGSEA. The CDR3 nucleotides are TGCAGCTCCCGACAGGGTCAAGAGACCCAGTACTTC. Protein product: CSSRQGQETQYF.

The CDR3 protein is CASSPRRDTQYF. In DNA, the CDR3 is TGTGCCAGCAGTCCACGGAGAGATACGCAGTATTTT. The V gene is TRBV12-3 or TRBV12-4, the J gene TRBJ2-3; D not certain. V lost 5 bases to trimming and J lost 5 bases, with 8 bases between them. CDR3 size: 12 residues.

The J gene is TRBJ2-5, the V gene TRBV20-1; 14 bases agree with TRBD2. V shed 6 bases and J 7 bases; nucleotides not matched to a gene: 4. This CDR3 has 13 amino acids. Per germline, CDR1 DFQATT and CDR2 SNEGSKA (reference sequence). The CDR3 loop is CSAGTSGGRTQYF. DNA for the CDR3: TGCAGTGCCGGGACTAGCGGGGGCCGGACCCAGTACTTC.

The rearrangement links TRBV3-1 to TRBJ1-1; D ambiguous. Per the germline V gene, CDR1 is LGHDT and CDR2 is YNNKEL (reference sequence). The CDR3 runs to 14 residues. Trimming stripped 7 bases from V and 5 bases from J, with 17 bases between. CDR3 bases: TGTGCCAGCACCATGGTACCTGGAGGGACTGAAGCTTTCTTT. Translating it yields CASTMVPGGTEAFF.